Listed below are T cell receptor beta chains from one sample, sequenced in a study of blood T cell repertoires in COVID-19. The assay was immunoSEQ multiplex PCR, and TCRdb's table has in-frame clones only and misses some. The sample lists 270,000 or so clones, 85% occurring once. Sequencing was done on a sample of peripheral blood. The receptors here all came from a human donor in a cohort sampled during active COVID-19. Both conserved end residues are part of each CDR3. The D gene is left open where the match is weak. Size values are once, few and many counts, or a class for expanded clones, and some rows have none.

v_gene: TRBV5-1; d_gene: TRBD2; j_gene: TRBJ2-5; abundance: .; CDR3nt: TGCGCCAGCAGCTTGGGTGCTAGCGGGAGGGCCGGTTCTCGCCTGGGGACCCAGTACTTC; CDR3aa: CASSLGASGRAGSRLGTQYF
v_gene: TRBV11-2; d_gene: .; j_gene: TRBJ1-5; abundance: .; CDR3nt: TGTGCCAGCAGCTTAGAGGAGAGTCAGCCCCAGCATTTT; CDR3aa: CASSLEESQPQHF
v_gene: TRBV30; d_gene: .; j_gene: TRBJ1-5; abundance: .; CDR3nt: TGTGCCTGGAGTTCACAGGAGAACCAGCCCCAGCATTTT; CDR3aa: CAWSSQENQPQHF
v_gene: TRBV7-8; d_gene: .; j_gene: TRBJ2-2; abundance: .; CDR3nt: TGTGCCAGCAGCGAGGTTCTGAACCGGCGGCTGTTTTTT; CDR3aa: CASSEVLNRRLFF
v_gene: TRBV28; d_gene: .; j_gene: TRBJ1-5; abundance: .; CDR3nt: TGTGCCAGCAGTTTATTAACAGGGCGTCTGAATCAGCCCCAGCATTTT; CDR3aa: CASSLLTGRLNQPQHF
v_gene: TRBV12-3/TRBV12-4; d_gene: .; j_gene: TRBJ1-1; abundance: .; CDR3nt: TGTGCCAGCAGTTCTAGGTCAAGGGCTTTCTTT; CDR3aa: CASSSRSRAFF
v_gene: TRBV5-4; d_gene: .; j_gene: TRBJ2-1; abundance: .; CDR3nt: TGTGCCAGCAGCTTGGGGCTAGCCACCTACAATGAGCAGTTCTTC; CDR3aa: CASSLGLATYNEQFF
v_gene: TRBV5-6; d_gene: TRBD1; j_gene: TRBJ2-7; abundance: few; CDR3nt: TGTGCCAGCAGCTTGGGACAGGGGGTTGACAAGCAGTACTTC; CDR3aa: CASSLGQGVDKQYF
v_gene: TRBV5-1; d_gene: TRBD1; j_gene: TRBJ2-5; abundance: .; CDR3nt: TGCGCCAGCAGCTTACAGGGGGCAGGCCTTGGAGAGACCCAGTACTTC; CDR3aa: CASSLQGAGLGETQYF
v_gene: TRBV28; d_gene: TRBD1; j_gene: TRBJ2-1; abundance: .; CDR3nt: TGTGCCAGCAGTTCTCCGGGACAGGGGGCACAGGAGCAGTTCTTC; CDR3aa: CASSSPGQGAQEQFF
v_gene: TRBV7-9; d_gene: .; j_gene: TRBJ2-3; abundance: .; CDR3nt: TGTGCCAGCAGCGGGTCACTAGTGGGCACAGATACGCAGTATTTT; CDR3aa: CASSGSLVGTDTQYF
v_gene: TRBV28; d_gene: .; j_gene: TRBJ2-7; abundance: .; CDR3nt: TGTGCCAGTCTCGGTGGAGCCGAGCAGTACTTC; CDR3aa: CASLGGAEQYF
v_gene: TRBV28; d_gene: .; j_gene: TRBJ1-3; abundance: few; CDR3nt: TGTGCCAGCAGTTTATCGAGTAACACCATATATTTT; CDR3aa: CASSLSSNTIYF
v_gene: TRBV5-1; d_gene: .; j_gene: TRBJ2-6; abundance: .; CDR3nt: TGCGCCAGCAGCTCCAGCTCTGGGGCCAACGTCCTGACTTTC; CDR3aa: CASSSSSGANVLTF
v_gene: TRBV20-1; d_gene: .; j_gene: TRBJ1-3; abundance: .; CDR3nt: TGCAGTGGTGGAGCTGGAAACACCATATATTTT; CDR3aa: CSGGAGNTIYF
v_gene: TRBV6-2/TRBV6-3; d_gene: .; j_gene: TRBJ2-5; abundance: .; CDR3nt: TGTGCCAGCAGTTATTATAGCTCGAAAGAGACCCAGTACTTC; CDR3aa: CASSYYSSKETQYF
v_gene: TRBV7-2; d_gene: .; j_gene: TRBJ1-1; abundance: .; CDR3nt: TGTGCCAGCAGCACCCGGACAGTCCCCGTAGCTTTCTTT; CDR3aa: CASSTRTVPVAFF
v_gene: TRBV6-5; d_gene: .; j_gene: TRBJ1-1; abundance: .; CDR3nt: TGTGCCACCTGGGCCCCCCCCATGAACACTGAAGCTTTCTTT; CDR3aa: CATWAPPMNTEAFF
v_gene: TRBV18; d_gene: .; j_gene: TRBJ1-5; abundance: .; CDR3nt: TGTGCCAGCTCACAGGGGAACAATCAGCCCCAGCATTTT; CDR3aa: CASSQGNNQPQHF
v_gene: TRBV7-2; d_gene: .; j_gene: TRBJ2-3; abundance: .; CDR3nt: TGTGCCAGCAGAGCTAGCTCTGATACGCAGTATTTT; CDR3aa: CASRASSDTQYF
v_gene: TRBV9; d_gene: .; j_gene: TRBJ1-1; abundance: .; CDR3nt: TGTGCCAGCAGCTCCGCGGGCGGGAAGAACACTGAAGCTTTCTTT; CDR3aa: CASSSAGGKNTEAFF
v_gene: TRBV19; d_gene: TRBD2; j_gene: TRBJ2-2; abundance: .; CDR3nt: TGTGCCAGTAGCCAGTCAAGACTAGCGGGCCCCGGGGAGCTGTTTTTT; CDR3aa: CASSQSRLAGPGELFF
v_gene: TRBV6-6; d_gene: .; j_gene: TRBJ1-4; abundance: .; CDR3nt: TGTGCCAGCAGTTACGGTGGCTCTCTGGATGAAAAACTGTTTTTT; CDR3aa: CASSYGGSLDEKLFF
v_gene: TRBV6-6; d_gene: .; j_gene: TRBJ2-3; abundance: .; CDR3nt: TGTGCCAGCAAAAAGCGGAACACAGATACGCAGTATTTT; CDR3aa: CASKKRNTDTQYF
v_gene: TRBV2; d_gene: .; j_gene: TRBJ2-1; abundance: .; CDR3nt: TGTGCCAGCAGTGCACAGGCGCTTTCCTACAATGAGCAGTTCTTC; CDR3aa: CASSAQALSYNEQFF
v_gene: TRBV7-2; d_gene: .; j_gene: TRBJ2-3; abundance: .; CDR3nt: TGTGCCAGCAGCTTTGCGGGTAGCACAGATACGCAGTATTTT; CDR3aa: CASSFAGSTDTQYF
v_gene: TRBV4-1; d_gene: .; j_gene: TRBJ1-1; abundance: .; CDR3nt: TGCGCCAGCAGCCAAGAACCGATCGACAGAACCATGAACACTGAAGCTTTCTTT; CDR3aa: CASSQEPIDRTMNTEAFF
v_gene: TRBV7-9; d_gene: .; j_gene: TRBJ2-5; abundance: .; CDR3nt: TGTGCCAGCAGCTCCCGGGAGGAGACCCAGTACTTC; CDR3aa: CASSSREETQYF
v_gene: TRBV25-1; d_gene: .; j_gene: TRBJ2-5; abundance: .; CDR3nt: TGTGCCAGCAGTTCGGGGTACGGGACCCAGTACTTC; CDR3aa: CASSSGYGTQYF
v_gene: TRBV12-3/TRBV12-4; d_gene: TRBD2; j_gene: TRBJ2-1; abundance: .; CDR3nt: TGTGCCAGCAGTCGGGGGACTATCAATGAGCAGTTCTTC; CDR3aa: CASSRGTINEQFF
v_gene: TRBV12-5; d_gene: .; j_gene: TRBJ1-3; abundance: .; CDR3nt: TGTGCTAGTGGTTCCACAGGGTTGTGGGACACCATATATTTT; CDR3aa: CASGSTGLWDTIYF
v_gene: TRBV9; d_gene: .; j_gene: TRBJ2-5; abundance: .; CDR3nt: TGTGCCAGCAGCGTAGCGGGAAGCCAAGAGACCCAGTACTTC; CDR3aa: CASSVAGSQETQYF
v_gene: TRBV6-5; d_gene: TRBD1; j_gene: TRBJ1-2; abundance: .; CDR3nt: TGTGCCAGCACCTGGACAGGAAGCTATGGCTACACCTTC; CDR3aa: CASTWTGSYGYTF
v_gene: TRBV3-1/TRBV3-2; d_gene: TRBD2; j_gene: TRBJ2-7; abundance: .; CDR3nt: TGTGCCAGCGCCCACGGGGGCGGGAGGTTTCTCTACGAGCAGTACTTC; CDR3aa: CASAHGGGRFLYEQYF
v_gene: TRBV28; d_gene: .; j_gene: TRBJ2-7; abundance: .; CDR3nt: TGTGCCAGCAGAAGAGGTGAGGCCTACGAGCAGTACTTC; CDR3aa: CASRRGEAYEQYF
v_gene: TRBV28; d_gene: TRBD1; j_gene: TRBJ1-5; abundance: .; CDR3nt: TGTGCCAGCAGTAGGCAGGGGGGCTCAGATCAGCCCCAGCATTTT; CDR3aa: CASSRQGGSDQPQHF
v_gene: TRBV3-1/TRBV3-2; d_gene: .; j_gene: TRBJ2-1; abundance: .; CDR3nt: TGTGCCAGCAGCCAAGGTAGGGGTGAGCAGTTCTTC; CDR3aa: CASSQGRGEQFF
v_gene: TRBV6-5; d_gene: .; j_gene: TRBJ2-5; abundance: .; CDR3nt: TGTGCCAGCACTGTACAAAGAGAGACCCAGTACTTC; CDR3aa: CASTVQRETQYF
v_gene: TRBV5-4; d_gene: .; j_gene: TRBJ1-2; abundance: .; CDR3nt: TGTGCCAGCAGCTTGGATGTTTCAGGAAACAATGGCTACACCTTC; CDR3aa: CASSLDVSGNNGYTF
v_gene: TRBV14; d_gene: TRBD2; j_gene: TRBJ2-5; abundance: .; CDR3nt: TGTGCCAGCAGCCTAGCGGGAAGCGCAAGGGCCCAGTACTTC; CDR3aa: CASSLAGSARAQYF
v_gene: TRBV12-3/TRBV12-4; d_gene: TRBD1; j_gene: TRBJ1-2; abundance: once; CDR3nt: TGTGCCAGCACCCCAGGACAGGGAAGTGGCTACACCTTC; CDR3aa: CASTPGQGSGYTF
v_gene: TRBV28; d_gene: .; j_gene: TRBJ2-7; abundance: .; CDR3nt: TGTGCCAGCAAGCAGGGACACCCTTACGAGCAGTACTTC; CDR3aa: CASKQGHPYEQYF
v_gene: TRBV29-1; d_gene: .; j_gene: TRBJ2-1; abundance: .; CDR3nt: TGCAGCGGGAGGGTTTCTCCTGACCTCCTGCTTCCCTACAATGAGCAGTTCTTC; CDR3aa: CSGRVSPDLLLPYNEQFF
v_gene: TRBV29-1; d_gene: .; j_gene: TRBJ2-4; abundance: .; CDR3nt: TGCAGCGCAGGTGGGGGGGCCAAAAACATTCAGTACTTC; CDR3aa: CSAGGGAKNIQYF
v_gene: TRBV27; d_gene: TRBD2; j_gene: TRBJ2-7; abundance: .; CDR3nt: TGTGCCAGCAGAGGACTGGTAGCGGGAGTCCACGAGCAGTACTTC; CDR3aa: CASRGLVAGVHEQYF
v_gene: TRBV6-5; d_gene: TRBD1; j_gene: TRBJ1-4; abundance: .; CDR3nt: TGTGCCAGCAGTTACTCGTCCGGACAGGGCAATGAAAAACTGTTTTTT; CDR3aa: CASSYSSGQGNEKLFF
v_gene: TRBV13; d_gene: .; j_gene: TRBJ2-1; abundance: .; CDR3nt: TGTGCCAGCAGCTTGTACCAGCGGGTCGATGAGCAGTTCTTC; CDR3aa: CASSLYQRVDEQFF
v_gene: TRBV29-1; d_gene: .; j_gene: TRBJ2-5; abundance: .; CDR3nt: TGCAGCGCCCTAGGACAGAAAGAGACCCAGTACTTC; CDR3aa: CSALGQKETQYF
v_gene: TRBV10-3; d_gene: TRBD2; j_gene: TRBJ2-1; abundance: .; CDR3nt: TGTGCCATCAGTGAACAACTAGCGGTGGGCTACAATGAGCAGTTCTTC; CDR3aa: CAISEQLAVGYNEQFF
v_gene: TRBV15; d_gene: TRBD1; j_gene: TRBJ2-7; abundance: once; CDR3nt: TGTGCCACCAGCAACTGGGACAGCTACGAGCAGTACTTC; CDR3aa: CATSNWDSYEQYF
v_gene: TRBV5-1; d_gene: TRBD1; j_gene: TRBJ2-7; abundance: few; CDR3nt: TGCGCCAGCAGCCGTGGACAGGGGGTTGGCGAGCAGTACTTC; CDR3aa: CASSRGQGVGEQYF
v_gene: TRBV12-3/TRBV12-4; d_gene: TRBD1; j_gene: TRBJ1-2; abundance: few; CDR3nt: TGTGCCAGCAGTTCCCTGGACAGGGCTGGCTACACCTTC; CDR3aa: CASSSLDRAGYTF
v_gene: TRBV5-1; d_gene: TRBD1; j_gene: TRBJ1-2; abundance: once; CDR3nt: TGCGCCAGCAGCTCCACAGGGGCCGGACCCTATGGCTACACCTTC; CDR3aa: CASSSTGAGPYGYTF
v_gene: TRBV29-1; d_gene: .; j_gene: TRBJ2-7; abundance: .; CDR3nt: TGCAGCGTTGGGACAGTAAACTCCTACGAGCAGTACTTC; CDR3aa: CSVGTVNSYEQYF